This passage covers 15 T cell receptor beta chains from one sample sequenced in a study of T cells in Graves' hyperthyroidism and ophthalmopathy. TCR beta CDR3 regions were amplified from RNA. An initial round of RT-PCR targeting the TCR CDR3 relied on the HTBI primer set. Using its own MiXCR run on the multiplex PCR reads, TCRdb lists one record per CDR3 protein. Of approximately 520,000 distinct CDR3 sequences listed, under 25% are singletons. What was sequenced was blood. The receptors shown here come from a man between 18 and 29 years old with Graves' hyperthyroidism.

This clonotype has a count of ten or more. The genes are TRBV6-1 and TRBJ2-5; maybe TRBD2 (6 bases). From germline, CDR1 is MNHNS and CDR2 SASEGT. V was cut by 3 bases and J by 5 bases, with 19 bases left in between. The CDR3 extends over 16 amino acids. CDR3: CASSEALSAGKETQYF. CDR3 bases: TGTGCCAGCAGTGAGGCTCTTTCGGCGGGGAAGGAGACCCAGTACTTC.

This clonotype was detected once. The V and J genes are TRBV12-3 or TRBV12-4 and TRBJ1-1; D gene uncertain. The germline V and J ends were trimmed by 0 bases and 14 bases, with 22 bases remaining between them. The CDR3 is 15 residues long. The CDR3 sequence is CASSLALPLNTESFF. The DNA for the CDR3 is TGTGCCAGCAGTTTAGCGCTTCCTTTGAACACTGAATCCTTCTTT.

The gene calls are TRBV30 and TRBJ1-1, with D uncertain. The germline CDR1 and CDR2 sequences are GTSNPN and SVGIG (reference sequence). Trimming took 0 bases from V and 1 from J, leaving 9 bases between them. The CDR3 loop spans 14 amino acids. CDR3 sequence (DNA): TGTGCCTGGAGTGTGGCTTGGGGGAACACTGAAGCTTTCTTT. Translating it yields CAWSVAWGNTEAFF.

This clonotype has more than one count but fewer than ten. This rearrangement joins TRBV30 to TRBJ2-5; 7 bases are shared with TRBD1. This CDR3 has 15 residues. CDR1 and CDR2 from the germline V gene are GTSNPN and SVGIG (reference sequence). V shed 0 bases, J shed 1 base, and the junction held 5 bases outside the gene matches. The chain's CDR3 is CAWSVNRGIQETQYF. The CDR3 DNA sequence: TGTGCCTGGAGTGTAAACAGGGGAATCCAAGAGACCCAGTACTTC.

This clonotype has a handful of counts. V and J are TRBV30 and TRBJ2-7; D ambiguous. CDR3 size: 11 residues. Germline loops: CDR1 GTSNPN, CDR2 SVGIG (reference sequence). Trimming took off 5 bases at V and 6 bases at J, with 11 bases between the two ends. CDR3 nucleotides: TGTGCCTGGTCCCGCGACCTCGAGCAGTACTTC. Translation: CAWSRDLEQYF.

The chain links TRBV6-1 to TRBJ1-2; possibly TRBD1 for D (5 bases). With 0 bases removed from V and 8 bases from J, the gap between germline ends came to 19 bases. The V gene's germline CDR1 is MNHNS and CDR2 SASEGT. This CDR3 comprises 16 residues. The CDR3 nucleotides read TGTGCCAGCAGTGAAGCGCTTAGCAGGGTACGAGTCGGCTACACCTTC. Amino acids: CASSEALSRVRVGYTF.

In this sample, this clonotype turned up many times. The chain is built from TRBV28 and TRBJ1-1, with TRBD1 matching over 7 bases. J gave up 5 bases and V 6 bases, and 12 bases lay outside the gene matches. CDR1 MDHEN and CDR2 SYDVKM come from the germline V gene. The CDR3 runs 15 residues. The CDR3 DNA reads as TGTGCCAGCAGCTACAGGGGAAGAAGGCGGACTGAAGCTTTCTTT. Translating it yields CASSYRGRRRTEAFF.

This clonotype was counted at least ten times. The chain uses TRBV2 and TRBJ1-1; D is ambiguous. Germline V lookup: CDR1 SNHLY, CDR2 FYNNEI. This CDR3 is built from 14 residues. V was trimmed by 3 bases and J by 1 base, leaving 9 bases between them. The CDR3 coding sequence is TGTGCCAGCAGTGAGAGGGATTGGAACACTGAAGCTTTCTTT. Its translation is CASSERDWNTEAFF.

Of note for this clonotype: Its ends do not fully match the called genes, so a read error is possible. This chain uses TRBV6-4 with TRBJ2-2, with D perhaps TRBD2 (5 bases). This CDR3 has 15 amino acids. The V gene's germline CDR1 is MRHNA and CDR2 SNTAGT. CDR3 amino acids: CASSDSRVDTGDLFF. For the CDR3, the DNA is TGTGCCAGCAGTGACTCCCGGGTAGACACCGGGGATCTGTTTTTT.

This clonotype has a handful of counts. V is TRBV19 and J is TRBJ2-2, with 9 positions matching TRBD1. V lost 5 bases to trimming and J lost 2 bases; unmatched junction nucleotides: 6. The CDR3 covers 16 residues. Germline CDR1 reads LNHDA; CDR2 reads SQIVND (reference sequence). CDR3 DNA sequence: TGTGCCAGTAGTCCCCGGACAGGGGAAAACACCGGGGAGCTGTTTTTT. Encoded protein: CASSPRTGENTGELFF. The full variable domain, with the rest looked up from reference TRBV19 and TRBJ2-2, is DGGITQSPKYLFRKEGQNVTLSCEQNLNHDAMYWYRQDPGQGLRLIYYSQIVNDFQKGDIAEGYSVSREKKESFPLTVTSAQKNPTAFYLCASSPRTGENTGELFFGEGSRLTVL.

This clonotype has a count of ten or more. The chain is built from TRBV30 and TRBJ2-7; a weak D match, TRBD2 (6 bases). V was pared by 2 bases and J by 5 bases, with 13 bases between. The CDR3 runs 13 residues. Germline V lookup: CDR1 GTSNPN, CDR2 SVGIG (reference sequence). CDR3 nucleotides: TGTGCCTGGAGTTGGGTACTAGCAAACGAGCAGTACTTC. Translating gives CAWSWVLANEQYF.

This clonotype was counted ten times or more. V and J are TRBV2 and TRBJ1-1; D gene uncertain. Deletions cut 7 bases from V and 2 bases from J, with 8 bases between. Germline V CDR1 and CDR2: SNHLY, FYNNEI. The CDR3 has 12 residues. The CDR3 protein is CASMNRNTEAFF. The CDR3 DNA reads TGTGCCAGCATGAATAGAAACACTGAAGCTTTCTTT. Full variable domain (outside the CDR3, taken from reference TRBV2 and TRBJ1-1): EPEVTQTPSHQVTQMGQEVILRCVPISNHLYFYWYRQILGQKVEFLVSFYNNEISEKSEIFDDQFSVERPDGSNFTLKIRSTKLEDSAMYFCASMNRNTEAFFGQGTRLTVV.

This clonotype has a count of ten or more. The rearrangement links TRBV7-8 to TRBJ1-2, with 11 positions matching TRBD1. CDR1 is SGHVS, CDR2 FQNEAQ, per germline. This CDR3 contains 13 residues. After removal of 5 bases from V and 11 bases from J, the junction contained 7 bases not matched to a gene. In DNA form, the CDR3 reads TGTGCCAGCAGCCTCGGACAGGGGGCTAGTTACACCTTC. Residues: CASSLGQGASYTF.

A few counts support this clonotype. The chain links TRBV5-1 to TRBJ1-5, with D perhaps TRBD1 (5 bases). Trimming pared 7 bases from V and 2 bases from J, leaving 13 bases between. Looked up from germline, CDR1 is SGHRS and CDR2 is YFSETQ. The CDR3 length is 14 residues. The CDR3 nucleotides are TGCGCCAGCCCCTGGGGCGCGGGCAATCAGCCCCAGCATTTT. This encodes CASPWGAGNQPQHF.

This chain uses TRBV19 with TRBJ2-5; 7 positions match TRBD1. Germline CDR1 LNHDA, CDR2 SQIVND (reference sequence). This CDR3 is built from 14 residues. The V segment lost 6 bases and the J segment 5 bases; nucleotides outside the gene matches: 9. The CDR3 loop is CASSGRGGAETQYF. In DNA form, the CDR3 reads TGTGCCAGTAGCGGACGAGGGGGCGCGGAGACCCAGTACTTC.